These 13 T cell receptor beta chains share one sample of origin, sequenced in a study of blood T cell repertoires in COVID-19. Clones were read by immunoSEQ multiplex PCR, and TCRdb kept only the in-frame ones, dropping some. The data hold approximately 220,000 clones, with roughly 80% observed a single time. Specimen: peripheral blood. The source of these receptors is a woman older than 75 with acute or convalescent COVID-19.

The V call is TRBV10-3, the J call TRBJ1-2; D may be TRBD1 (5 bases). This CDR3 is 13 amino acids long. V lost 2 bases to trimming and J lost 8 bases, with 12 bases between them. Germline V lookup: CDR1 ENHRY, CDR2 SYGVKD. In nucleotides, the CDR3 is TGTGCCATCAGTGAGGCGGGACTCATGGGCTACACCTTC. Translating gives CAISEAGLMGYTF.

V gene TRBV7-3 combines with J gene TRBJ2-2; a weak D match, TRBD1 (6 bases). V was shortened by 5 bases and J by 2 bases, with 9 bases between the two germline ends. Germline V lookup: CDR1 SGHTA, CDR2 FQGTGA. CDR3 length equals 14 residues. The CDR3 DNA is TGTGCCAGCAGCCGGGACATTAACACCGGGGAGCTGTTTTTT. Translating it yields CASSRDINTGELFF.

This clone was detected only a few times. This CDR3 is CASSGSRNEQFF. The CDR3 region has the DNA TGTGCCAGCAGCGGGTCTAGAAATGAGCAGTTCTTC. V and J are TRBV3-1 (or the pseudogene TRBV3-2) and TRBJ2-1, with unresolved D. Germline V CDR1 and CDR2: LGHDT, YNNKEL (reference sequence). With 5 bases removed from V and 7 bases from J, the gap between germline ends came to 9 bases. This CDR3 is 12 amino acids long.

This clone showed up many times. The genes are TRBV3-1 (or the pseudogene TRBV3-2) and TRBJ1-1, with 10 nucleotides matching TRBD1. Germline CDR1 and CDR2: LGHDT and YNNKEL (reference sequence). V trimming: 6 bases; J trimming: 4 bases; junction bases outside the gene matches: 8. This CDR3 contains 15 residues. CDR3 residues: CASSRKGQGGTEAFF. For the CDR3, the DNA is TGTGCCAGCAGTAGAAAAGGACAGGGGGGCACTGAAGCTTTCTTT.

The chain uses TRBV5-1 and TRBJ1-1; no firm D call. V shed 1 base and J shed 7 bases, with 8 bases lying between them. This CDR3 is built from 12 residues. Germline CDR1 and CDR2: SGHRS and YFSETQ. As DNA, the CDR3 is TGCGCCAGCAGCTTGTGGCCTGGTGAAGCTTTCTTT. Protein product: CASSLWPGEAFF.

This clone was seen more than once but under ten times. The chain recombines TRBV7-2 with TRBJ1-3; D is perhaps TRBD1 (6 bases). CDR1 is SGHTA, CDR2 FQGNSA, per germline. The CDR3 length is 15 residues. V lost 1 base and J 5 bases, leaving 12 bases between the germline ends. CDR3 in DNA: TGTGCCAGCAGCTTAGGGACAGCGGTACGAAACACCATATATTTT. This gives the protein CASSLGTAVRNTIYF.

This clone was detected only once. The CDR3 nucleotides are TGTGCCAGCGGCTGGGGACAGGGAAGGGTGTACGAGCAGTACTTC. Its translation: CASGWGQGRVYEQYF. The chain links TRBV6-5 to TRBJ2-7, with 9 bases that match TRBD1. CDR3 length: 15 residues. Trimming cost V 8 bases and J 4 bases; bases outside gene matches: 12. Germline CDR1 is MNHEY and CDR2 is SVGAGI.

The V and J genes are TRBV18 and TRBJ2-2; possibly TRBD1 for D (5 bases). The CDR3 length is 16 residues. The germline V gene encodes CDR1 KGHSH and CDR2 LQKENI. V lost 2 bases and J 1 base, leaving 11 bases between the germline ends. The CDR3 bases are TGTGCCAGCTCACCAGGGTTGGGGCAGAACACCGGGGAGCTGTTTTTT. Translated: CASSPGLGQNTGELFF.

The chain combines TRBV7-2 with TRBJ1-3; TRBD1 aligns across 7 bases. Germline CDR1 reads SGHTA; CDR2 reads FQGNSA. The CDR3 has 15 amino acids. The ends lost 4 bases at V and 1 base at J; junction bases unmatched: 4. Here the CDR3 DNA reads TGTGCCAGCAGCTCAGCGACAGGGTCTGGAAACACCATATATTTT. Protein product: CASSSATGSGNTIYF.

The J gene is TRBJ2-3, the V gene TRBV20-1; tentatively, D is TRBD2 (5 bases). Trimming took off 3 bases at V and 2 bases at J, with 9 bases between the two ends. Germline V gene lookup returns CDR1 DFQATT and CDR2 SNEGSKA (reference sequence). This CDR3 has 13 residues. CDR3 sequence (DNA): TGCAGTGCTAGTCGGGATCTCACAGATACGCAGTATTTT. Protein product: CSASRDLTDTQYF.

This chain joins TRBV7-3 and TRBJ1-2, with D unclear. Trimming pared 5 bases from V and 2 bases from J, leaving 21 bases between. This CDR3 has 17 residues. CDR1 and CDR2 from the germline V gene are SGHTA and FQGTGA. The CDR3 bases are TGTGCCAGCAGCCCCGGCGGGCCCGGTGCTTCGAACTATGGCTACACCTTC. Its translation is CASSPGGPGASNYGYTF.

The J gene is TRBJ1-5, the V gene TRBV5-1, with D possibly matching TRBD1 (5 bases). The germline V and J ends were trimmed by 3 bases and 0 bases, with 10 bases remaining between them. Germline CDR1 and CDR2: SGHRS and YFSETQ. This CDR3 is built from 15 residues. The CDR3 sequence is CASSWGPHSNQPQHF. The CDR3 region has the DNA TGCGCCAGCAGCTGGGGCCCCCATAGCAATCAGCCCCAGCATTTT.

The V call is TRBV7-2, the J call TRBJ1-2; no clear D gene. Germline-derived CDR1 and CDR2 are SGHTA and FQGNSA. V lost 1 base and J lost 3, with 6 bases in between. The CDR3 runs to 13 residues. Written as DNA, the CDR3 is TGTGCCAGCAGCTTAGTGGCAGACTATGGCTACACCTTC. Encoded protein: CASSLVADYGYTF.